Below are 16 T cell receptor beta chains sequenced from a single sample in a study of Tregs in tolerant kidney transplant recipients. The method was immunoSEQ multiplex PCR; TCRdb's version includes in-frame clones alone and lacks a portion of them. The sample includes roughly 16,000 clones, about 82% of them seen just once. Sequencing used Tregs from blood, obtained before the transplant. The receptors were gathered from a human donor who received a combined kidney and bone marrow transplant.

CDR3: CASKPAGVSYEQYF. The CDR3 nucleotides read TGTGCCAGTAAGCCGGCGGGGGTCTCCTACGAGCAGTACTTC. The chain carries TRBV19 and TRBJ2-7; 7 bases are shared with TRBD2. The germline V gene has CDR1 LNHDA and CDR2 SQIVND (reference sequence). The CDR3 consists of 14 residues. Trimming took 7 bases from V and 0 from J; bases not matched to a gene: 6.

This clone is a singleton in its sample. The chain employs TRBV27 and TRBJ1-2; D is uncertain. Trimming left V 4 bases short and J 4 bases short, with 10 bases between. Germline V gives CDR1 MNHEY, CDR2 SMNVEV (reference sequence). The CDR3 covers 13 residues. CDR3 loop: CASSYRWSYGYTF. The CDR3 DNA reads TGTGCCAGCAGTTATAGATGGAGCTATGGCTACACCTTC.

V and J are TRBV30 and TRBJ1-4, with D perhaps TRBD1 (6 bases). This CDR3 has 15 amino acids. Germline CDR1 and CDR2: GTSNPN and SVGIG (reference sequence). Trimming shortened V by 5 bases and J by 6 bases, and 19 bases separated the two germline ends. This CDR3 reads CAWSTRGGPDEKLFF. DNA of the CDR3: TGTGCCTGGTCCACGAGGGGGGGGCCCGATGAAAAACTGTTTTTT.

The chain carries TRBV11-3 and TRBJ2-7, with a tentative D call TRBD1 (6 bases). Between the trimmed V and J ends, which lost 1 base and 4 bases, there was a span of 17 bases. This CDR3 comprises 16 residues. The germline gives CDR1 SGHNT, CDR2 YENEEA. The CDR3 DNA sequence: TGTGCCAGCAGCTTAGTCAGCAGGGGCTTAGAGTACGAGCAGTACTTC. This translates into CASSLVSRGLEYEQYF.

This clone was counted a few times. The chain uses TRBV2 and TRBJ1-2; D unresolved. Trimming removed 8 bases from V and 2 bases from J, with 12 bases in between. Germline lookup yields CDR1 SNHLY and CDR2 FYNNEI. The CDR3 covers 13 residues. The CDR3: CASLGGFNYGYTF. CDR3 nucleotide sequence: TGTGCCAGCTTGGGAGGGTTCAACTATGGCTACACCTTC.

The chain is built from TRBV6-1 and TRBJ2-2; D perhaps matches TRBD1 (6 bases). CDR1 is MNHNS, CDR2 SASEGT, per germline. Deletions cut 7 bases from V and 5 bases from J, with 11 bases between. The CDR3 totals 13 residues. The CDR3 is CASIQGMTGELFF. The CDR3 region has the DNA TGTGCCAGCATACAGGGCATGACCGGGGAGCTGTTTTTT.

This clone was seen more than once but under ten times. The J gene is TRBJ2-7, the V gene TRBV27; the D is unclear. From germline, CDR1 is MNHEY and CDR2 SMNVEV (reference sequence). The CDR3 covers 14 residues. V lost 0 bases, J lost 3 bases, and 9 bases lay in between. CDR3 sequence reads: CASSLSNGVYEQYF. The CDR3, as DNA: TGTGCCAGCAGTTTATCGAACGGAGTCTACGAGCAGTACTTC.

The V and J genes are TRBV5-1 and TRBJ1-2; 7 bases match TRBD1. CDR1 SGHRS and CDR2 YFSETQ come from the germline V gene. V trimming: 4 bases; J trimming: 4 bases; junction bases outside the gene matches: 4. The CDR3 loop spans 13 amino acids. The DNA for the CDR3 is TGCGCCAGCAGCCCGGGGACAGTCTATGGCTACACCTTC. Protein product: CASSPGTVYGYTF. Complete variable domain (other parts from reference TRBV5-1 and TRBJ1-2): KAGVTQTPRYLIKTRGQQVTLSCSPISGHRSVSWYQQTPGQGLQFLFEYFSETQRNKGNFPGRFSGRQFSNSRSEMNVSTLELGDSALYLCASSPGTVYGYTFGSGTRLTVV.

This clone was seen once. The chain has TRBV7-2 and TRBJ1-3, with 8 bases that match TRBD1. The CDR3 covers 16 residues. V gave up 3 bases and J gave up 0 bases; unmatched junction bases: 4. Germline V gives CDR1 SGHTA, CDR2 FQGNSA. DNA of the CDR3: TGTGCCAGCAGCTTTCAGGGGGCGGCCTCTGGAAACACCATATATTTT. Amino acids: CASSFQGAASGNTIYF.

The chain combines TRBV6-1 with TRBJ2-1; weak D call: TRBD1 (6 bases). Germline-derived CDR1 and CDR2 are MNHNS and SASEGT. Trimming stripped 6 bases from V and 3 bases from J, with 15 bases between. This CDR3 contains 15 residues. The CDR3 DNA reads as TGTGCCAGCAGGGAACAGGGATCCCACTACAATGAGCAGTTCTTC. Protein sequence: CASREQGSHYNEQFF.

The chain is built from TRBV27 and TRBJ2-7, with TRBD2 matching over 8 bases. J was trimmed by 5 bases and V by 3 bases; bases with no gene match: 3. CDR3 length equals 13 residues. Germline CDR1 is MNHEY and CDR2 is SMNVEV (reference sequence). CDR3 protein: CASSLREAHEQYF. The CDR3 coding sequence is TGTGCCAGCAGTTTGCGGGAGGCCCACGAGCAGTACTTC.

The chain joins TRBV6-5 to TRBJ2-7; TRBD1 matches at 8 bases. J gave up 1 base and V 1 base, and 3 bases lay outside the gene matches. Germline V gene sequence: CDR1 MNHEY, CDR2 SVGAGI. The CDR3 is 15 residues long. CDR3 coding DNA: TGTGCCAGCAGTTACTTGGGACAGGCTTCCTACGAGCAGTACTTC. This sequence encodes CASSYLGQASYEQYF.

The rearrangement links TRBV18 to TRBJ1-1, with 8 bases identical to TRBD1. In germline, CDR1 is KGHSH, CDR2 LQKENI. The CDR3 extends over 14 amino acids. The trim removed 3 bases at V and 5 bases at J, leaving 5 bases unmatched. CDR3 in amino acids: CASSPGTGRTEAFF. In DNA, the CDR3 is TGTGCCAGCTCACCCGGGACAGGAAGGACTGAAGCTTTCTTT.

CDR3 nucleotide sequence: TGTGCCAGCAGGGGACTAGCGGGACCTTTACGCTACGAGCAGTACTTC. Residues: CASRGLAGPLRYEQYF. The gene calls are TRBV2 and TRBJ2-7, with 13 bases lining up with TRBD2. CDR1 and CDR2 from the germline V gene are SNHLY and FYNNEI. The J segment lost 3 bases and the V segment lost 6 bases, leaving 8 bases of the junction unmatched. There are 16 residues in the CDR3. Looking up the rest from reference TRBV2 and TRBJ2-7 gives the full variable domain: EPEVTQTPSHQVTQMGQEVILRCVPISNHLYFYWYRQILGQKVEFLVSFYNNEISEKSEIFDDQFSVERPDGSNFTLKIRSTKLEDSAMYFCASRGLAGPLRYEQYFGPGTRLTVT.

This clone appeared a few times. The rearrangement uses TRBV19 and TRBJ2-7, with 7 bases aligning to TRBD1. The CDR3 runs to 16 residues. V gave up 4 bases and J gave up 2 bases; unmatched junction bases: 11. Germline V gene sequence: CDR1 LNHDA, CDR2 SQIVND (reference sequence). The CDR3 here is CASSTWDSLRPYEQYF. Written as DNA, the CDR3 is TGTGCCAGTAGTACCTGGGACAGCCTACGACCCTACGAGCAGTACTTC.

The rearrangement uses TRBV19 and TRBJ1-5, with a weak D call TRBD1 (6 bases). Trimming removed 10 bases from V and 2 bases from J, with 15 bases in between. Germline V gene sequence: CDR1 LNHDA, CDR2 SQIVND (reference sequence). This CDR3 has 14 residues. The CDR3 region is CATSGVGGNQPQHF. CDR3 nucleotide sequence: TGTGCCACCTCAGGGGTCGGTGGCAATCAGCCCCAGCATTTT.